One sample yielded the 21 T cell receptor beta chains listed below, sequenced in a study of cytomegalovirus exposure and HLA in healthy donors. Assay: immunoSEQ multiplex PCR; the TCRdb copy retains only in-frame clones and omits some. This table holds tens of thousands of clones, roughly 94% found once. Source material: PBMCs. These receptor sequences come from a man aged 18 to 30 in good health and CMV-seropositive.

On this clone itself: Distinct nucleotide sequences in the sample also encode this CDR3. This rearrangement joins TRBV9 to TRBJ2-1, with no clear D. The CDR3 totals 14 residues. Per the germline V gene, CDR1 is SGDLS and CDR2 is YYNGEE. Trimming removed 0 bases at V and 4 bases at J, with 8 bases between. CDR3: CASSVGDRYNEQFF. The DNA of the CDR3 is TGTGCCAGCAGCGTAGGAGATAGATACAATGAGCAGTTCTTC.

V gene TRBV5-3 combines with J gene TRBJ2-7; 7 bases line up with TRBD1. TRBV5-3 is designated an ORF whose function remains uncertain. This CDR3 is built from 13 residues. V was pared by 4 bases and J by 6 bases, with 7 bases of the junction left unmatched. This chain's CDR3 is CARSVRQGCEQYF. The CDR3 coding sequence is TGTGCCAGAAGCGTAAGACAGGGCTGCGAGCAGTACTTC.

The gene calls are TRBV5-1 and TRBJ2-2, with a possible D match to TRBD2 (5 bases). CDR3 length: 14 residues. Looked up from germline, CDR1 is SGHRS and CDR2 is YFSETQ. Trimming left V 6 bases short and J 0 bases short, with 9 bases between. The CDR3 loop reads CASTEGANTGELFF. DNA for the CDR3: TGCGCCAGCACTGAGGGCGCGAACACCGGGGAGCTGTTTTTT.

The chain has TRBV7-2 and TRBJ2-2; D is ambiguous. The CDR3 runs 16 residues. Per the germline V gene, CDR1 is SGHTA and CDR2 is FQGNSA. Trimming pared 5 bases from V and 2 bases from J, leaving 15 bases between. CDR3 bases: TGTGCCAGCAGCCGATTTTCGGTGAAAAACACCGGGGAGCTGTTTTTT. Its translation: CASSRFSVKNTGELFF.

In DNA form, the CDR3 reads TGTGCCAGCAATACCGGACTAGCGGGATCCAATGAGCAGTTCTTC. Translation gives CASNTGLAGSNEQFF. The genes are TRBV27 and TRBJ2-1, with 12 bases fitting TRBD2. CDR1 is MNHEY, CDR2 SMNVEV, per germline (reference sequence). The CDR3 sequence is 15 residues long. V shed 7 bases, J shed 6 bases, and the junction held 7 bases outside the gene matches.

The rearrangement joins TRBV7-9 to TRBJ1-4, with D hard to call. The germline gives CDR1 SEHNR, CDR2 FQNEAQ (reference sequence). Trimming took 0 bases from V and 9 from J, leaving 14 bases between them. The CDR3 runs 15 residues. The CDR3 bases are TGTGCCAGCAGCTTAGCGGCTCCGCCTTGGCAAAAACTGTTTTTT. Its translation: CASSLAAPPWQKLFF.

This chain connects TRBV7-8 to TRBJ2-7; perhaps TRBD2 as D (6 bases). The CDR3 is 13 amino acids. Germline V gene data show CDR1 as SGHVS and CDR2 as FQNEAQ. Trimming stripped 1 base from V and 7 bases from J, with 11 bases between. CDR3 protein: CASSLGGVTEQYF. The CDR3 bases are TGTGCCAGCAGCTTAGGGGGGGTTACTGAGCAGTACTTC.

This clone was observed a handful of times. The chain employs TRBV19 and TRBJ2-1; a weak D match, TRBD2 (5 bases). Trimming removed 3 bases at V and 5 bases at J, with 11 bases between. This CDR3 is 14 amino acids long. Germline CDR1 reads LNHDA; CDR2 reads SQIVND (reference sequence). The CDR3 spells CASSIGVNDNEQFF. The CDR3 coding sequence is TGTGCCAGTAGTATCGGGGTTAACGACAATGAGCAGTTCTTC.

This rearrangement joins TRBV27 to TRBJ1-6; D is undetermined. In germline, CDR1 is MNHEY, CDR2 SMNVEV (reference sequence). V was cut by 4 bases and J by 4 bases, with 14 bases left in between. This CDR3 spans 16 amino acids. The CDR3, as DNA: TGTGCCAGCAGTTCCCGGACTGGTAATTATAATTCACCCCTCCACTTT. The encoded protein is CASSSRTGNYNSPLHF.

J is TRBJ2-1 and V is TRBV29-1, with TRBD2 identical over 9 bases. Germline CDR1 and CDR2: SQVTM and ANQGSEA. CDR3 length: 16 amino acids. With 3 bases clipped from V and 4 bases from J, the junction kept 10 bases outside the gene matches. The CDR3 nucleotides read TGCAGCGTTGACGATCCGACTAGCGGAAAATACAATGAGCAGTTCTTC. Translation: CSVDDPTSGKYNEQFF.

The chain uses TRBV28 and TRBJ2-2; a possible D gene is TRBD1 (6 bases). Germline assignment: CDR1 MDHEN and CDR2 SYDVKM. V was shortened by 2 bases and J by 4 bases, with 11 bases between the two germline ends. The CDR3 is 15 amino acids. The CDR3 nucleotides read TGTGCCAGCAGTTTACGGCAGGGGAGCACCGGGGAGCTGTTTTTT. Amino acid sequence: CASSLRQGSTGELFF.

The chain recombines TRBV2 with TRBJ1-1, with 7 nucleotides matching TRBD1. From germline, CDR1 is SNHLY and CDR2 FYNNEI. The CDR3 loop spans 13 amino acids. V dropped 5 bases and J dropped 3; count of bases not matched to a gene: 3. DNA for the CDR3: TGTGCCAGCAGTCAAGACAGGGACACTGAAGCTTTCTTT. Translation gives CASSQDRDTEAFF.

The CDR3 region has the DNA TGTGCCAGCAGTCGGGGGATCGAGCAGTACTTC. Protein product: CASSRGIEQYF. The chain links TRBV11-2 to TRBJ2-7, with D perhaps matching TRBD2 (6 bases). V was shortened by 6 bases and J by 6 bases, with 9 bases between the two germline ends. The CDR3 consists of 11 residues. Germline CDR1 reads SGHAT; CDR2 reads FQNNGV.

This rearrangement joins TRBV2 to TRBJ2-7; 8 nucleotides match TRBD1. The CDR3 is 17 residues long. The V gene's germline CDR1 is SNHLY and CDR2 FYNNEI. After removal of 1 base from V and 2 bases from J, the junction contained 10 bases not matched to a gene. The CDR3 DNA follows: TGTGCCAGCAGTGAAGTCACGACAGGGGCAGGGACCTACGAGCAGTACTTC. Its protein is CASSEVTTGAGTYEQYF. Together with reference TRBV2 and TRBJ2-7, the CDR3 gives the full variable domain: EPEVTQTPSHQVTQMGQEVILRCVPISNHLYFYWYRQILGQKVEFLVSFYNNEISEKSEIFDDQFSVERPDGSNFTLKIRSTKLEDSAMYFCASSEVTTGAGTYEQYFGPGTRLTVT.

About this clone: The sample contains more than one DNA sequence encoding this CDR3. The chain recombines TRBV19 with TRBJ1-5; D not resolved. Germline assignment: CDR1 LNHDA and CDR2 SQIVND (reference sequence). The CDR3 consists of 14 residues. The germline V and J ends were trimmed by 1 base and 5 bases, with 9 bases remaining between them. As DNA, the CDR3 is TGTGCCAGTAGTATAGGGGAGGGAGATCAGCCCCAGCATTTT. Translation: CASSIGEGDQPQHF.

The chain joins TRBV28 to TRBJ2-7, with 12 bases matching TRBD2. CDR3 length: 13 amino acids. The ends lost 5 bases at V and 10 bases at J; junction bases unmatched: 6. The germline gives CDR1 MDHEN, CDR2 SYDVKM. For the CDR3, the DNA is TGTGCCAGCAGTCTCCGGACTAGCGGGATTCAGTACTTC. Amino acid sequence: CASSLRTSGIQYF.

The chain combines TRBV7-2 with TRBJ2-2, with a possible D match to TRBD2 (6 bases). The CDR3 runs 14 residues. The V end was cut by 6 bases, the J end by 3 bases, with 11 bases between. Germline V gene sequence: CDR1 SGHTA, CDR2 FQGNSA. CDR3: CASRQGLYTGELFF. DNA of the CDR3: TGTGCCAGCAGGCAGGGACTTTACACCGGGGAGCTGTTTTTT. Full variable domain (outside the CDR3, taken from reference TRBV7-2 and TRBJ2-2): GAGVSQSPSNKVTEKGKDVELRCDPISGHTALYWYRQSLGQGLEFLIYFQGNSAPDKSGLPSDRFSAERTGGSVSTLTIQRTQQEDSAVYLCASRQGLYTGELFFGEGSRLTVL.

The rearrangement links TRBV28 to TRBJ2-1; 7 nucleotides line up with TRBD1. The CDR3 covers 13 residues. The V segment lost 2 bases and the J segment 8 bases; nucleotides outside the gene matches: 3. Germline V gives CDR1 MDHEN, CDR2 SYDVKM. CDR3 bases: TGTGCCAGCAGTTTAGACAGGGTGGATGAGCAGTTCTTC. Its protein is CASSLDRVDEQFF.

The V call is TRBV14, the J call TRBJ2-3; D gene ambiguous. Trimming pared 6 bases from V and 4 bases from J, leaving 8 bases between. Germline CDR1 SGHDN, CDR2 FVKESK. This CDR3 is built from 12 residues. CDR3 residues: CASSHTSDTQYF. The DNA for the CDR3 is TGTGCCAGCAGTCACACCTCAGATACGCAGTATTTT.

This clone occurred a few times. The gene calls are TRBV12-5 and TRBJ2-7; D possibly corresponds to TRBD2 (6 bases). The germline CDR1 and CDR2 sequences are LGHNT and FRNRAP. The ends were cut back, 0 bases at V and 2 bases at J, with 8 bases in the middle. The CDR3 is 14 amino acids. CDR3: CASGLVAGTYEQYF. As DNA, the CDR3 is TGTGCTAGTGGTTTGGTCGCGGGGACCTACGAGCAGTACTTC.

The V and J genes are TRBV4-1 and TRBJ1-1, with 7 bases that match TRBD1. This CDR3 spans 14 amino acids. The V and J ends lost 4 bases and 6 bases, in that order; junction bases with no gene match: 8. Germline V CDR1 and CDR2: MGHRA, YSYEKL. The CDR3 DNA reads TGCGCCAGCAGCCCAGAGACAGGGTGGCCTGAAGCTTTCTTT. It encodes CASSPETGWPEAFF.